The entry that follows covers one TCR beta chain sequence. At one of its ends the junction is not consistent with the germline gene, which may arise from a read error. The data were taken from a study of blood T cells in healthy people across ages. A second roughly 6 to 11 cycle PCR used barcoded and J-beta primers. TCRdb re-derived calls from the 5' RACE reads in MiXCR, one entry per CDR3 protein. In the table there are roughly 1 million distinct CDR3 sequences, roughly 24% of which are singletons. CDR1 SGDLS and CDR2 YYNGEE come from the germline V gene. The CDR3 runs to 14 residues. The data were also submitted as part of a second study, on T cells of mothers and their children.

Material: blood. The sequence came from a girl aged 2 to 10 in good health. The chain uses TRBV9 and TRBJ2-2; maybe TRBD2 (6 bases). The CDR3 bases are TGTGCCGGCAGCCCTACTAGCTTGGCCGGGGAGCTGTTTTTT. Translated: CAGSPTSLAGELFF.